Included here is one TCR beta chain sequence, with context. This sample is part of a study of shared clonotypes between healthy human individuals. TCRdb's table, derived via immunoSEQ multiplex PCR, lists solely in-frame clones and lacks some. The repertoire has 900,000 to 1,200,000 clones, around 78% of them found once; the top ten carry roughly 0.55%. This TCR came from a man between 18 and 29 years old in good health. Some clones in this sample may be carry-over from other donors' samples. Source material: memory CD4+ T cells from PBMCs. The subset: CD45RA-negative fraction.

For the CDR3, the DNA is TGTGCCAGCAGCTTGGGGTCTGGAAACACCGGGGAGCTGTTTTTT. Translation: CASSLGSGNTGELFF. V is TRBV7-9 and J is TRBJ2-2; the D is unclear. With 3 bases removed from V and 2 bases from J, the gap between germline ends came to 10 bases. There are 15 residues in the CDR3. Per germline, CDR1 SEHNR and CDR2 FQNEAQ (reference sequence). Supplemented by reference TRBV7-9 and TRBJ2-2, the full variable domain reads DTGVSQNPRHKITKRGQNVTFRCDPISEHNRLYWYRQTLGQGPEFLTYFQNEAQLEKSRLLSDRFSAERPKGSFSTLEIQRTEQGDSAMYLCASSLGSGNTGELFFGEGSRLTVL.